The 2 T cell receptor beta chains listed next were all sequenced from one sample in a study of cytomegalovirus exposure and HLA in healthy donors. 60 Vbeta and 13 Jbeta primers were used in PCR. This table comes from immunoSEQ multiplex PCR, and its TCRdb copy is limited to in-frame clones, with some not included. The profile shows under 150,000 clones, 75% to 85% of them singletons. Sequenced: PBMCs. Receptors were obtained from a male donor in good health and CMV-seronegative.

This clone was observed a few times. The J gene is TRBJ2-1, the V gene TRBV6-6; TRBD2 matches at 14 bases. Germline V lookup: CDR1 MNHNY, CDR2 SVGAGI (reference sequence). V gave up 6 bases and J gave up 7 bases; unmatched junction bases: 8. The CDR3 is 16 residues long. CDR3 sequence reads: CASSFGLAGGLNEQFF. The CDR3 region has the DNA TGTGCCAGCAGCTTCGGACTAGCGGGGGGCCTTAATGAGCAGTTCTTC.

J is TRBJ2-7 and V is TRBV5-4; 7 positions match TRBD1. The J segment lost 5 bases and the V segment lost 4 bases, leaving 6 bases of the junction unmatched. The CDR3 has 13 residues. Germline-derived CDR1 and CDR2 are SGHNT and YYREEE (reference sequence). The CDR3 loop is CASSPGTVDEQYF. CDR3 bases: TGTGCCAGCAGCCCCGGGACAGTAGACGAGCAGTACTTC.